Each of the 26 T cell receptor beta chains below was sequenced from the same sample in a study of blood T cell repertoires in COVID-19. Method: immunoSEQ multiplex PCR; TCRdb's copy keeps in-frame clones and lacks some. In the table there are 450,000 or so clones, roughly 90% of which are singletons. The sample taken for sequencing was peripheral blood. The source is a man younger than 30 with COVID-19, enrolled during active disease.

CDR3 sequence reads: CARDRDRSSYEQYF. As DNA, the CDR3 is TGTGCCAGGGACCGGGACAGGAGCTCCTACGAGCAGTACTTC. The chain links TRBV6-7 to TRBJ2-7, with 8 bases lining up with TRBD1. TRBV6-7 is an ORF; its function is uncertain. CDR3 length: 14 amino acids. After removal of 9 bases from V and 0 bases from J, the junction contained 7 bases not matched to a gene.

This chain connects TRBV6-5 to TRBJ2-7; 11 bases are shared with TRBD2. V lost 6 bases and J lost 6; bases outside the gene matches: 10. CDR1 and CDR2 (germline): MNHEY, SVGAGI. This CDR3 comprises 15 residues. The CDR3 nucleotides are TGTGCCAGCAGCTTAGCGGGAGGGCCTCGTAGCGAGCAGTACTTC. This codes for CASSLAGGPRSEQYF.

For this clone: Other DNA sequences in this sample translate to the same CDR3. The rearrangement links TRBV19 to TRBJ1-1; D not certain. Trimming shortened V by 0 bases and J by 3 bases, and 5 bases separated the two germline ends. The germline V gene encodes CDR1 LNHDA and CDR2 SQIVND (reference sequence). The length of the CDR3 is 13 residues. CDR3 coding DNA: TGTGCCAGTAGTATAGATCGGGACACTGAAGCTTTCTTT. This translates into CASSIDRDTEAFF.

This rearrangement joins TRBV7-9 to TRBJ2-5; the match to TRBD1 covers 8 bases. The germline V gene encodes CDR1 SEHNR and CDR2 FQNEAQ (reference sequence). The CDR3 consists of 16 residues. The ends lost 4 bases at V and 3 bases at J; junction bases unmatched: 10. CDR3 sequence (DNA): TGTGCCAGCAGCTCCCCCTCCACAGGGGGGAAAGAGACCCAGTACTTC. Its translation is CASSSPSTGGKETQYF. The whole variable domain, filled in from reference TRBV7-9 and TRBJ2-5, reads DTGVSQNPRHKITKRGQNVTFRCDPISEHNRLYWYRQTLGQGPEFLTYFQNEAQLEKSRLLSDRFSAERPKGSFSTLEIQRTEQGDSAMYLCASSSPSTGGKETQYFGPGTRLLVL.

The chain links TRBV5-4 to TRBJ1-4; no clear D. V was shortened by 4 bases and J by 4 bases, with 17 bases between the two germline ends. In germline, CDR1 is SGHNT, CDR2 YYREEE (reference sequence). The CDR3 has 16 residues. The CDR3 sequence is CASSEDSRMVNEKLFF. CDR3 bases: TGTGCCAGCAGCGAGGACTCAAGGATGGTTAATGAAAAACTGTTTTTT.

The chain joins TRBV6-5 to TRBJ2-7; 11 nucleotides align to TRBD2. Germline trimming cut 8 bases from V and 7 bases from J; bases unmatched to any gene: 10. The CDR3 covers 14 residues. Per the germline V gene, CDR1 is MNHEY and CDR2 is SVGAGI. The DNA of the CDR3 is TGTGCCAGCGCCGCAACTAGCGGGAGCGGGGAGCAGTACTTC. Its translation: CASAATSGSGEQYF.

The chain has TRBV27 and TRBJ2-5, with TRBD1 matching 8 bases. The CDR3 is 15 residues long. V gave up 6 bases and J gave up 5 bases; unmatched junction bases: 11. From germline, CDR1 is MNHEY and CDR2 SMNVEV (reference sequence). The CDR3 DNA is TGTGCCAGCAGCCAAATAAGACAGGGGAGGGAGACCCAGTACTTC. This codes for CASSQIRQGRETQYF.

The rearrangement uses TRBV7-9 and TRBJ2-1; 9 bases match TRBD1. The V segment lost 5 bases and the J segment 4 bases; nucleotides outside the gene matches: 6. This CDR3 contains 15 residues. Looked up from germline, CDR1 is SEHNR and CDR2 is FQNEAQ (reference sequence). CDR3 protein: CASSPGTGMYNEQFF. CDR3 bases: TGTGCCAGCAGCCCCGGGACAGGGATGTACAATGAGCAGTTCTTC.

This chain connects TRBV2 to TRBJ2-7; a weak D match, TRBD1 (6 bases). Looked up from germline, CDR1 is SNHLY and CDR2 is FYNNEI. The CDR3 totals 12 residues. V shed 6 bases and J shed 5 bases, with 11 bases lying between them. The CDR3 loop is CASRSQGDEQYF. The CDR3 region has the DNA TGTGCCAGCAGGTCACAGGGTGACGAGCAGTACTTC. Full variable domain (outside the CDR3, taken from reference TRBV2 and TRBJ2-7): EPEVTQTPSHQVTQMGQEVILRCVPISNHLYFYWYRQILGQKVEFLVSFYNNEISEKSEIFDDQFSVERPDGSNFTLKIRSTKLEDSAMYFCASRSQGDEQYFGPGTRLTVT.

This clone was counted a single time. An end of the junction does not agree with germline; a read error may underlie this. The J gene is TRBJ2-3, the V gene TRBV9, with 10 bases fitting TRBD2. Germline V gives CDR1 SGDLS, CDR2 YYNGEE. The CDR3 sequence is 13 residues long. The CDR3 sequence is CASSVGSGGAPNF. In DNA form, the CDR3 reads TGTGCCAGCAGCGTAGGGAGCGGGGGGGCTCCCAACTTT.

CDR3 sequence: CASSKGQGASYEQYF. CDR3 DNA: TGTGCCAGTAGCAAGGGACAGGGGGCTTCCTACGAGCAGTACTTC. The genes are TRBV19 and TRBJ2-7, with TRBD1 identical over 12 bases. The germline V gene encodes CDR1 LNHDA and CDR2 SQIVND (reference sequence). Trimming at V came to 6 bases and at J to 1 base, leaving 4 bases not matched to a gene. This CDR3 region has 15 residues.

This chain joins TRBV5-1 and TRBJ2-7, with 8 bases that match TRBD1. After removal of 4 bases from V and 5 bases from J, the junction contained 11 bases not matched to a gene. CDR1 and CDR2 (germline): SGHRS, YFSETQ. The CDR3 spans 15 residues. CDR3 coding DNA: TGCGCCAGCAGCCGATTCGGACAGGGACGGGACGAGCAGTACTTC. This encodes CASSRFGQGRDEQYF.

This clone was seen just once. The chain combines TRBV6-5 with TRBJ2-3, with D perhaps matching TRBD2 (5 bases). The V end lost 7 bases, the J end lost 2 bases, and 10 bases lay between the germline ends. CDR1 and CDR2 from the germline V gene are MNHEY and SVGAGI. The CDR3 consists of 13 residues. The CDR3 nucleotides are TGTGCCAGCAAGGACTCAAACACAGATACGCAGTATTTT. Translating it yields CASKDSNTDTQYF.

The chain joins TRBV6-5 to TRBJ1-1; no firm D call. The CDR3 has 15 residues. Per germline, CDR1 MNHEY and CDR2 SVGAGI. The V and J ends lost 2 bases and 0 bases respectively, with 10 bases between them. The CDR3 reads CASSYEGSLNTEAFF. Written as DNA, the CDR3 is TGTGCCAGCAGTTACGAGGGTTCATTGAACACTGAAGCTTTCTTT.

The rearrangement uses TRBV19 and TRBJ1-2; 9 nucleotides line up with TRBD1. This CDR3 has 13 amino acids. V gave up 4 bases and J gave up 3 bases; unmatched junction bases: 0. Germline V lookup: CDR1 LNHDA, CDR2 SQIVND (reference sequence). The CDR3 here is CASSRTGDYGYTF. CDR3 in DNA: TGTGCCAGTAGTAGGACAGGGGACTATGGCTACACCTTC.

The chain carries TRBV7-9 and TRBJ1-4, with D possibly TRBD1 on 5 matching bases. Germline CDR1 and CDR2: SEHNR and FQNEAQ (reference sequence). The ends were cut back, 5 bases at V and 6 bases at J, with 22 bases in the middle. This CDR3 has 17 residues. CDR3 loop: CASSDSSQARSDEKLFF. The CDR3 nucleotides are TGTGCCAGCAGCGACAGCTCACAAGCGAGGTCGGATGAAAAACTGTTTTTT.

The chain recombines TRBV12-5 with TRBJ2-5; D is possibly TRBD2 (5 bases). The V gene lost 2 bases and the J gene lost 4 bases, with 8 bases spanning the gap. Germline V gene lookup returns CDR1 LGHNT and CDR2 FRNRAP. CDR3 size: 13 residues. The CDR3 coding sequence is TGTGCTAGTGGTTTGAACAGCGGAGAGACCCAGTACTTC. Encoded protein: CASGLNSGETQYF.

The V and J genes are TRBV5-6 and TRBJ2-7; D unresolved. CDR3 length: 12 amino acids. The germline gives CDR1 SGHDT, CDR2 YYEEEE. Trimming pared 3 bases from V and 3 bases from J, leaving 7 bases between. The CDR3 sequence is CASSSENYEQYF. The DNA of the CDR3 is TGTGCCAGCAGCTCGGAGAACTACGAGCAGTACTTC.

This chain links TRBV5-1 with TRBJ2-3, with 10 bases lining up with TRBD1. Germline V lookup: CDR1 SGHRS, CDR2 YFSETQ. The CDR3 runs 14 residues. J gave up 4 bases and V 5 bases, and 4 bases lay outside the gene matches. The CDR3 DNA reads as TGCGCCAGCAGATGGGACAGGGGAGCAGATACGCAGTATTTT. Translated: CASRWDRGADTQYF.

V gene TRBV11-2 combines with J gene TRBJ1-1; 7 nucleotides agree with TRBD1. Germline CDR1 SGHAT, CDR2 FQNNGV. The CDR3 covers 14 residues. The V segment lost 5 bases and the J segment 5 bases; nucleotides outside the gene matches: 8. The chain's CDR3 is CASSPRGRGTEAFF. As DNA, the CDR3 is TGTGCCAGCAGCCCAAGGGGGCGGGGTACTGAAGCTTTCTTT.

V and J are TRBV6-6 and TRBJ1-2; possible D gene TRBD1, 6 bases. Trimming left V 5 bases short and J 4 bases short, with 17 bases between. Germline CDR1 MNHNY, CDR2 SVGAGI (reference sequence). The CDR3 loop spans 15 amino acids. The CDR3, as DNA: TGTGCCAGCAGTCCCCCGGCAGGGGAGAGCTATGGCTACACCTTC. It encodes CASSPPAGESYGYTF.

The chain joins TRBV9 to TRBJ2-3; TRBD1 matches at 7 bases. V shed 0 bases, J shed 1 base, and the junction held 2 bases outside the gene matches. Germline V gives CDR1 SGDLS, CDR2 YYNGEE. The CDR3 is 15 amino acids. The CDR3 DNA is TGTGCCAGCAGCGTAGAGACAGGGCGCACAGATACGCAGTATTTT. It translates to CASSVETGRTDTQYF.

In regard to this clone: Compared with germline, one end of the junction differs, possibly owing to a read error. The genes are TRBV7-7 and TRBJ2-3; a possible D gene is TRBD2 (5 bases). This CDR3 is built from 13 residues. In germline, CDR1 is SSHAT, CDR2 FNYEAQ (reference sequence). CDR3: CASSLLGSDTQYF. The CDR3 region has the DNA TGTGCTAGCAGCTTACTAGGTTCAGATACGCAGTATTTT.

The chain couples TRBV5-1 to TRBJ2-5, with 8 bases that match TRBD1. CDR3 length: 15 amino acids. V gave up 0 bases and J gave up 3 bases; unmatched junction bases: 4. The germline CDR1 and CDR2 sequences are SGHRS and YFSETQ. In nucleotides, the CDR3 is TGCGCCAGCAGCTTGGAGGACAGGGTCAAAGAGACCCAGTACTTC. Translated, it gives CASSLEDRVKETQYF.

This rearrangement joins TRBV18 to TRBJ2-1; possible D gene TRBD2, 7 bases. The V gene's germline CDR1 is KGHSH and CDR2 LQKENI. The CDR3 contains 15 residues. V lost 2 bases to trimming and J lost 4 bases, with 12 bases between them. For the CDR3, the DNA is TGTGCCAGCTCACCAACGGGGGGCCGATACAATGAGCAGTTCTTC. Its translation: CASSPTGGRYNEQFF.

CDR3 sequence: CSGGAPDTQYF. In nucleotides, the CDR3 is TGCAGTGGTGGAGCCCCAGATACGCAGTATTTT. The V call is TRBV20-1, the J call TRBJ2-3; the D is unclear. Trimming took off 7 bases at V and 4 bases at J, with 9 bases between the two ends. Germline V gene lookup returns CDR1 DFQATT and CDR2 SNEGSKA (reference sequence). The CDR3 extends over 11 amino acids.